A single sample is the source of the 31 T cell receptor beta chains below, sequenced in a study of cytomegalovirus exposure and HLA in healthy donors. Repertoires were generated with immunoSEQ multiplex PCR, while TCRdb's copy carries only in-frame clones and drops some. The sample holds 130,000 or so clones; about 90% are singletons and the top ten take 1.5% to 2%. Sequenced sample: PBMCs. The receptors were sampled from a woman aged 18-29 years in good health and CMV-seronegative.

Here the CDR3 DNA reads TGCGCCAGCAGCTCGGGCCAGGGTCAAAACTATGGCTACACCTTC. Protein sequence: CASSSGQGQNYGYTF. The chain is built from TRBV5-1 and TRBJ1-2; a weak D match, TRBD1 (5 bases). V shed 3 bases and J shed 2 bases, with 14 bases lying between them. The germline gives CDR1 SGHRS, CDR2 YFSETQ. The CDR3 runs 15 residues.

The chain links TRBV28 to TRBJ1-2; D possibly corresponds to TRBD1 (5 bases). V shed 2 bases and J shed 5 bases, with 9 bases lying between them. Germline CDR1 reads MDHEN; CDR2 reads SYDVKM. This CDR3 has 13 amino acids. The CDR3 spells CASSLQGRYGYTF. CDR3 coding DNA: TGTGCCAGCAGTTTACAGGGCCGGTATGGCTACACCTTC.

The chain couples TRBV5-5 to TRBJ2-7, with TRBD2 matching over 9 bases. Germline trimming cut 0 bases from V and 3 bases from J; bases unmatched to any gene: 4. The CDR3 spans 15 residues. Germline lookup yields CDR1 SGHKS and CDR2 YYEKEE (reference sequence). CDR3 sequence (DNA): TGTGCCAGCAGCTTGGCGCGGGGGGGCGGCTACGAGCAGTACTTC. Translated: CASSLARGGGYEQYF.

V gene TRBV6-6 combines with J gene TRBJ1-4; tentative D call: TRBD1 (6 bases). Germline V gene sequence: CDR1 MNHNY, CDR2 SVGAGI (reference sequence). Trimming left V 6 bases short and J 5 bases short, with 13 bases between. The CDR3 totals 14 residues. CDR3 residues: CASRLQGINEKLFF. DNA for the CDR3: TGTGCCAGCAGACTACAGGGTATAAATGAAAAACTGTTTTTT.

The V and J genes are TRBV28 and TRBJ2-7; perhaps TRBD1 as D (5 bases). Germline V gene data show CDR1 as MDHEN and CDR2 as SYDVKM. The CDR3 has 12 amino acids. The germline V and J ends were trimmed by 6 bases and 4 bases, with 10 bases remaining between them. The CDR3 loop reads CASRPGPYEQYF. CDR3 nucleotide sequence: TGTGCCAGCAGGCCAGGGCCGTACGAGCAGTACTTC.

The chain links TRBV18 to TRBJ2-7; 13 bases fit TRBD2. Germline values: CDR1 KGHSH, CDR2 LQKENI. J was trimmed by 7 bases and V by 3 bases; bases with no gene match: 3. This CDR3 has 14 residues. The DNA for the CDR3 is TGTGCCAGCTCACCGACTAGCGGGGGGCAGGAGCAGTACTTC. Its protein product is CASSPTSGGQEQYF.

CDR3 coding DNA: TGTGCCAGCAGCGTAGCGGCAGGGGGGCCCTACGAGCAGTACTTC. Amino acids: CASSVAAGGPYEQYF. The rearrangement uses TRBV9 and TRBJ2-7; D possibly corresponds to TRBD1 (7 bases). The CDR3 has 15 residues. Trimming removed 0 bases from V and 2 bases from J, with 12 bases in between. Germline-derived CDR1 and CDR2 are SGDLS and YYNGEE.

In nucleotides, the CDR3 is TGCAGCGCTCAAGCGGGGGTGGTTTCCTACAATGAGCAGTTCTTC. It yields the protein CSAQAGVVSYNEQFF. This chain connects TRBV29-1 to TRBJ2-1; the match to TRBD2 covers 8 bases. J gave up 1 base and V 7 bases, and 9 bases lay outside the gene matches. In germline, CDR1 is SQVTM, CDR2 ANQGSEA. The CDR3 consists of 15 residues.

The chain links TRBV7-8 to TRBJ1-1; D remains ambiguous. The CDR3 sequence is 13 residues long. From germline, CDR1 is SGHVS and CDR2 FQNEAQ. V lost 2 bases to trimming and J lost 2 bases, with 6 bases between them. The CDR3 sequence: CASSLSVNTEAFF. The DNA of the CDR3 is TGTGCCAGCAGCTTATCAGTAAACACTGAAGCTTTCTTT.

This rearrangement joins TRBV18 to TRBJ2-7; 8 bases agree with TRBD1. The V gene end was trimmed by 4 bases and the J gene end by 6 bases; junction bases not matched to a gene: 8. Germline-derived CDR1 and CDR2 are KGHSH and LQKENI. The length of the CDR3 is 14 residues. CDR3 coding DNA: TGTGCCAGCTCACTACGGGGACAGGCTCTCGAGCAGTACTTC. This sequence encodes CASSLRGQALEQYF.

The CDR3 nucleotides read TGCGCCAGCAGTGAGTCCTTGGGGGGTAGCTACGAGCAGTACTTC. Its protein is CASSESLGGSYEQYF. The chain has TRBV10-1 and TRBJ2-7; tentative D call: TRBD2 (6 bases). Trimming stripped 0 bases from V and 3 bases from J, with 12 bases between. Germline CDR1 reads WNHNN; CDR2 reads SYGVQD (reference sequence). There are 15 residues in the CDR3.

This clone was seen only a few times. DNA for the CDR3: TGTGCCAGCAGTTACTTGGGATGGGGGGTGAACACTGAAGCTTTCTTT. It encodes CASSYLGWGVNTEAFF. The V call is TRBV6-5, the J call TRBJ1-1; D may be TRBD1 (5 bases). V was cut by 1 base and J by 0 bases, with 12 bases left in between. This CDR3 comprises 16 residues. The germline V gene encodes CDR1 MNHEY and CDR2 SVGAGI.

CDR3 residues: CASSQAQEPLHF. In DNA, the CDR3 is TGCGCCAGCAGCCAAGCACAGGAGCCCCTCCACTTT. The J gene is TRBJ1-6, the V gene TRBV4-1; the D gene is possibly TRBD1 (5 bases). Germline V gives CDR1 MGHRA, CDR2 YSYEKL. V was cut by 1 base and J by 13 bases, with 8 bases left in between. The CDR3 sequence is 12 residues long.

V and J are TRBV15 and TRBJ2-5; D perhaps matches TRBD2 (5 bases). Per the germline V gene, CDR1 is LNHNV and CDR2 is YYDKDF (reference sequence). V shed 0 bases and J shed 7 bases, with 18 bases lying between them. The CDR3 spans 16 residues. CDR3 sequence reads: CATSRDSGTLEGTQYF. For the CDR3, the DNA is TGTGCCACCAGCAGAGACTCGGGCACCCTAGAGGGGACCCAGTACTTC.

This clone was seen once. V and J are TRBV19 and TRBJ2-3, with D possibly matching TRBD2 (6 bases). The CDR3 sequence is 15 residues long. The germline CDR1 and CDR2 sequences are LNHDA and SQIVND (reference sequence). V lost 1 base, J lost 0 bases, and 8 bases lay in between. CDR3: CASSIGGVSTDTQYF. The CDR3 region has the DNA TGTGCCAGTAGTATAGGGGGGGTAAGCACAGATACGCAGTATTTT.

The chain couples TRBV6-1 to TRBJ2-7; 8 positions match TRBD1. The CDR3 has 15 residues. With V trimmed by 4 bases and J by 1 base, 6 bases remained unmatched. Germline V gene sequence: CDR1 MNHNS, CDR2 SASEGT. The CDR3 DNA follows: TGTGCCAGCAGTGCCGGACAGGGTGGGTCCTACGAGCAGTACTTC. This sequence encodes CASSAGQGGSYEQYF.

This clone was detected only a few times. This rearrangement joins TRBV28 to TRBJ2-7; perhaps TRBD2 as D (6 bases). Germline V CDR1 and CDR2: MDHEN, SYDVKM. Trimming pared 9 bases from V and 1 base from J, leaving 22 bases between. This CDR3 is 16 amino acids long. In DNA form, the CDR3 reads TGTGCCAGTGGCCTAAGTTGGGCTAGCGAATCCTACGAGCAGTACTTC. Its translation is CASGLSWASESYEQYF.

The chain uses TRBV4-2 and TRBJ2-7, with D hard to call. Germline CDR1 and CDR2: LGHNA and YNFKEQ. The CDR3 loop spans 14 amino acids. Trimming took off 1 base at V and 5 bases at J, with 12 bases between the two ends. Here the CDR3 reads CASSQGTTWNEQYF. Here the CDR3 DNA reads TGTGCCAGCAGCCAAGGCACTACTTGGAACGAGCAGTACTTC.

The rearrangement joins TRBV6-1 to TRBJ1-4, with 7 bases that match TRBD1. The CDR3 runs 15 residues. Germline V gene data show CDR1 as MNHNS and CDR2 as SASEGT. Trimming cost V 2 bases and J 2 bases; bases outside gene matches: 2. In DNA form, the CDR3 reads TGTGCCAGCAGTGAATTGACAGGGACTAATGAAAAACTGTTTTTT. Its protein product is CASSELTGTNEKLFF.

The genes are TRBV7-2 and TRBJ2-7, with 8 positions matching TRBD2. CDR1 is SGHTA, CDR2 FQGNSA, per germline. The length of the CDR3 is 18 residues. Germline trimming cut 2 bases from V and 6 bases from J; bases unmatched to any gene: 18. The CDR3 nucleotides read TGTGCCAGCAGCTTAATGGCGGGACTAGACCCGCCGGGGGGCGAGCAGTACTTC. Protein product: CASSLMAGLDPPGGEQYF.

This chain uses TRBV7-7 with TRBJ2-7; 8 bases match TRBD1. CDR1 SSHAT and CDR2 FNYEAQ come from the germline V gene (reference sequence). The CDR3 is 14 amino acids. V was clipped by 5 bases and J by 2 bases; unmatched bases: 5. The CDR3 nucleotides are TGTGCCAGCAGCACGGACAGGGAGCCCTACGAGCAGTACTTC. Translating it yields CASSTDREPYEQYF.

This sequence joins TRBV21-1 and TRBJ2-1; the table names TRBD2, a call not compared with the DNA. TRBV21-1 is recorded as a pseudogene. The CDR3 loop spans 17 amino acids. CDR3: CASSKELAGGLYNEQFF. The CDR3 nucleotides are TGTGCCAGCAGCAAAGAACTAGCGGGAGGACTATACAATGAGCAGTTCTTC.

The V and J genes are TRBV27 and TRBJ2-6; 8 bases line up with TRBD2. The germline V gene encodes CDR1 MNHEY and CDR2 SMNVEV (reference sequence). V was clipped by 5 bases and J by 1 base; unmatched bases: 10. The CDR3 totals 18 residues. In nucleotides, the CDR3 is TGTGCCAGCAGTAGGAATGGCGGGAGGCAGTCTGGGGCCAACGTCCTGACTTTC. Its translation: CASSRNGGRQSGANVLTF.

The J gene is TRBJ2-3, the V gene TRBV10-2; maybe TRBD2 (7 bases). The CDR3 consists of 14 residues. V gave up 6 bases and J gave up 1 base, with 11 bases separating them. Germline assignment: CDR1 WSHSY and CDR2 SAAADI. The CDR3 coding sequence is TGCGCCAGCAGGGTCGGGGGGCGCACAGATACGCAGTATTTT. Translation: CASRVGGRTDTQYF.

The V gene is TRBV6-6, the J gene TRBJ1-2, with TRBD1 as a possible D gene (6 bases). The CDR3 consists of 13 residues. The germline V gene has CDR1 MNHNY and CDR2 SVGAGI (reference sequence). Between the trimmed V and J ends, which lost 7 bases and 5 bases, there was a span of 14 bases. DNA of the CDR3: TGTGCCAGCACTTTGGACAGTCCTTATGGCTACACCTTC. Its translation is CASTLDSPYGYTF.

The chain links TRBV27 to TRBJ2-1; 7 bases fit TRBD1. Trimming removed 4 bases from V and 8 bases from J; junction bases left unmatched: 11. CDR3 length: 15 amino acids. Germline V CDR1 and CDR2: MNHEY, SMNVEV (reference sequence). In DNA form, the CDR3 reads TGTGCCAGCAGTTCAATCCGGGCACAGGGGTATGAGCAGTTCTTC. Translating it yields CASSSIRAQGYEQFF.

This chain's CDR3 is CASSESTTSGNTIYF. CDR3 bases: TGTGCCAGCAGTGAGTCGACAACCTCTGGAAACACCATATATTTT. This chain joins TRBV6-1 and TRBJ1-3; D not certain. Trimming pared 3 bases from V and 0 bases from J, leaving 9 bases between. Per germline, CDR1 MNHNS and CDR2 SASEGT. CDR3 length equals 15 residues.

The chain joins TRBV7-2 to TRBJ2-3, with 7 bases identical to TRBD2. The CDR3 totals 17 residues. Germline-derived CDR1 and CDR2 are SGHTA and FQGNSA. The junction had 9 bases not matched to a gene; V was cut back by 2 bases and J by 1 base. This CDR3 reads CASSLRAGRIGTDTQYF. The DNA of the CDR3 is TGTGCCAGCAGCTTAAGAGCGGGACGAATCGGCACAGATACGCAGTATTTT.

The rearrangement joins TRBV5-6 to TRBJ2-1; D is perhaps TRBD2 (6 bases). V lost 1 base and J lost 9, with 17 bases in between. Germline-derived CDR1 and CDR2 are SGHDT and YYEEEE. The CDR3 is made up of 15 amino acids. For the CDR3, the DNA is TGTGCCAGCAGCTTGTGGGGCCGTAGCGGCGGTGAGCAGTTCTTC. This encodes CASSLWGRSGGEQFF.

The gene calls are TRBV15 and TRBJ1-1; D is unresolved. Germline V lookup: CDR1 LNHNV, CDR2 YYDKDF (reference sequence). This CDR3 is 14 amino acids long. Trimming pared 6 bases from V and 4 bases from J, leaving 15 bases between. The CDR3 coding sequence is TGTGCCACCAGTTATCAACGGGTAGGCACTGAAGCTTTCTTT. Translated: CATSYQRVGTEAFF.

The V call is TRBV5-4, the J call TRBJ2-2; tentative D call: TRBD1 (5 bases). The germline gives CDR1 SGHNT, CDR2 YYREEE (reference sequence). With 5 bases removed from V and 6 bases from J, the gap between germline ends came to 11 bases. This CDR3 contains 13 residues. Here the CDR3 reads CASRPTVAGELFF. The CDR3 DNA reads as TGTGCCAGCAGGCCGACAGTGGCCGGGGAGCTGTTTTTT.